These T cell receptor beta chains were read from a single sample in a study of Ad26.COV2.S vaccination and SARS-CoV-2 variants. Sequenced by immunoSEQ multiplex PCR; TCRdb stores in-frame clones only, minus some. The sample lists 300,000 to 500,000 clones; 75% to 90% were seen once. The sequences come from peripheral blood, collected in a trial of Ad26.COV2.S vaccine versus placebo. The receptors stem from a person aged 18 to 59 who received the Ad26.COV2.S COVID-19 vaccine or a placebo. The CDR3 runs from the conserved cysteine through the conserved F or W. D genes are given only for firm matches. Expanded clones get a size class; other rows say once, few or many, or leave the size out.

v_call	j_call	cdr3_length	clone_size	d_call	cdr3_nt	cdr3_aa
TRBV3-1/TRBV3-2	TRBJ2-1	15	.	TRBD1	TGTGCCAGCAGCCAAGAGCAGGGGGCCTACAATGAGCAGTTCTTC	CASSQEQGAYNEQFF
TRBV19	TRBJ1-1	11	once	.	TGTGCCAGTAGTATATCTCGGAAAGCTTTCTTT	CASSISRKAFF
TRBV27	TRBJ1-3	17	few	.	TGTGCCAGCAGGGGAATGACAGCCGGACCCTCTGGAAACACCATATATTTT	CASRGMTAGPSGNTIYF
TRBV5-4	TRBJ2-3	14	.	.	TGTGCCAGCAGCCCTCCCGGGGGGCTGGATACGCAGTATTTT	CASSPPGGLDTQYF
TRBV5-4	TRBJ1-1	15	.	TRBD1	TGTGCCAGCAGCTTGGGACAGGGGGCGAGGACTGAAGCTTTCTTT	CASSLGQGARTEAFF
TRBV11-1	TRBJ2-1	15	.	TRBD1	TGTGCCAGCAGCTTAGGACAGGGAATCGTTGGTGAGCAGTTCTTC	CASSLGQGIVGEQFF
TRBV7-6	TRBJ2-3	16	.	.	TGTGCCAGCAGCTTAGCGGCCGGGGCCCGCACAGATACGCAGTATTTT	CASSLAAGARTDTQYF
TRBV27	TRBJ2-1	14	.	.	TGTGCCAGCAGTTTAGATAGGGCAGGCAATGAGCAGTTCTTC	CASSLDRAGNEQFF
TRBV6-6	TRBJ1-4	15	.	.	TGTGCCAGCAGTACCCCGGGTCTACCAAATGAAAAACTGTTTTTT	CASSTPGLPNEKLFF
TRBV6-4	TRBJ2-3	15	.	.	TGTGCCAGCAACCTTCGGGGGGCTGACACAGATACGCAGTATTTT	CASNLRGADTDTQYF
TRBV2	TRBJ2-3	12	.	.	TGTGCCAGCAGTGGAGACACAGATACGCAGTATTTT	CASSGDTDTQYF
TRBV24-1	TRBJ2-3	14	.	.	TGTGCCACCAGTGACGAAACAGGTTCAGATACGCAGTATTTT	CATSDETGSDTQYF
TRBV14	TRBJ2-7	16	few	TRBD1	TGTGCCAGCAGCCATTATAGACAGGGACCGACCTACGAGCAGTACTTC	CASSHYRQGPTYEQYF
TRBV5-5	TRBJ1-5	15	once	TRBD1	TGTGCCAGCAGCTTGGAAGGACAGGGAGGGCAGCCCCAGCATTTT	CASSLEGQGGQPQHF
TRBV6-1	TRBJ1-5	13	.	.	TGTGCCAGCAGTGACCAGGGCGGACAGCCCCAGCATTTT	CASSDQGGQPQHF
TRBV28	TRBJ1-6	14	.	.	TGTGCCAGCAGTTTTACTCTGTCCGAAGGTCCCCTCCACTTT	CASSFTLSEGPLHF
TRBV7-2	TRBJ2-2	13	.	TRBD1	TGTGCCAGCAGCAGGACAGGCGCCGGGGAGCTGTTTTTT	CASSRTGAGELFF
TRBV9	TRBJ1-3	16	.	.	TGTGCCAGCAGCGTAGAGGGCCCCGGGAGAGGAAACACCATATATTTT	CASSVEGPGRGNTIYF